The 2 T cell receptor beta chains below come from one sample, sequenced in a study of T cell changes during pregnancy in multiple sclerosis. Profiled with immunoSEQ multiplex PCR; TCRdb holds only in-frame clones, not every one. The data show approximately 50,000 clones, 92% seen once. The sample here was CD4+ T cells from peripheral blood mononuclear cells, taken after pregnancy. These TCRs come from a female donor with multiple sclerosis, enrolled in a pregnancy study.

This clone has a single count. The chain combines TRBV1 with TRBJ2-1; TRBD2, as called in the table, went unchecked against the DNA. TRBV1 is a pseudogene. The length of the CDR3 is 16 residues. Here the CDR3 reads CTSSLLTSFAYNEQFF. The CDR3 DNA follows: TGCACCAGCAGCCTGTTGACTAGTTTTGCCTACAATGAGCAGTTCTTC.

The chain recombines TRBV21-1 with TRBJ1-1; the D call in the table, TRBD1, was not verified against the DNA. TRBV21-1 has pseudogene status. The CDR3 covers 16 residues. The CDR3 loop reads CASSKRGRGLNTEAFF. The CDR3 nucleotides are TGTGCCAGCAGCAAAAGGGGCAGGGGATTAAACACTGAAGCTTTCTTT.